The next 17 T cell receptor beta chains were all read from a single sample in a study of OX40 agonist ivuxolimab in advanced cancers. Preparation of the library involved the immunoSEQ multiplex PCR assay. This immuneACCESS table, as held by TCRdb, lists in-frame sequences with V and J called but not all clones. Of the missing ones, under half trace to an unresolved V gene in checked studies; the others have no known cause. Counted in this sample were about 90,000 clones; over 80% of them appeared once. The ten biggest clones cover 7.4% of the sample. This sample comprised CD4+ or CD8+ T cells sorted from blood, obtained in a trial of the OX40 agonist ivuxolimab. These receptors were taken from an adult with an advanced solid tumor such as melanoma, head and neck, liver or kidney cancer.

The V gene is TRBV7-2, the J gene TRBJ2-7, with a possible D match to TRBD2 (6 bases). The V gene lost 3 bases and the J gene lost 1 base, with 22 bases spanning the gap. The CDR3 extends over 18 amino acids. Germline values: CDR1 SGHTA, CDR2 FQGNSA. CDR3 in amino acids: CASSFSGLGRGISYEQYF. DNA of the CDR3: TGTGCCAGCAGCTTTAGCGGACTTGGACGGGGAATTTCCTACGAGCAGTACTTC.

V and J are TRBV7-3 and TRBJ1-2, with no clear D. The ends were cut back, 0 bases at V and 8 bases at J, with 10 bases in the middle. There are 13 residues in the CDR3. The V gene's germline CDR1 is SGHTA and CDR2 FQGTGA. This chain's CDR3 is CASSLTLTEGYTF. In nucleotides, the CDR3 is TGTGCCAGCAGCTTAACCCTGACGGAAGGCTACACCTTC. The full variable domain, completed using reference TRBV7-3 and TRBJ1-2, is GAGVSQTPSNKVTEKGKYVELRCDPISGHTALYWYRQSLGQGPEFLIYFQGTGAADDSGLPNDRFFAVRPEGSVSTLKIQRTERGDSAVYLCASSLTLTEGYTFGSGTRLTVV.

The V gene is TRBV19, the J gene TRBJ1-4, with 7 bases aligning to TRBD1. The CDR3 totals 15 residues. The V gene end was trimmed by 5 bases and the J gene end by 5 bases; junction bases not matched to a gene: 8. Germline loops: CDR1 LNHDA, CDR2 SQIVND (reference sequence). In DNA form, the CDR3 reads TGTGCCAGTAGTCGCCGGGACAGTTCGAATGAAAAACTGTTTTTT. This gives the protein CASSRRDSSNEKLFF.

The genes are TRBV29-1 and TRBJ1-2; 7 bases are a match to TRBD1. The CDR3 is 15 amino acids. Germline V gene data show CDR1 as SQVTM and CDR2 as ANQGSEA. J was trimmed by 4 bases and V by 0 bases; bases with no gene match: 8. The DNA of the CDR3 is TGCAGCGTTGAAGATCTTCGACAGGGAGCCTATGGCTACACCTTC. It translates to CSVEDLRQGAYGYTF.

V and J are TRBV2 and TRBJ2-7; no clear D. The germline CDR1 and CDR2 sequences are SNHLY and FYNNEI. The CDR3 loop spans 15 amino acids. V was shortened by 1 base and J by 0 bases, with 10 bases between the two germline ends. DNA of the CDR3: TGTGCCAGCAGTGAAGGGGCAGGTTACTCCTACGAGCAGTACTTC. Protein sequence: CASSEGAGYSYEQYF.

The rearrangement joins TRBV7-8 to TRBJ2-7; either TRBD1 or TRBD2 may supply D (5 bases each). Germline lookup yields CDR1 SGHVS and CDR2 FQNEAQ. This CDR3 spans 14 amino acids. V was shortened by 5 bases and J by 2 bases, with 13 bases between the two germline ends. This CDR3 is CASSVRDPAYEQYF. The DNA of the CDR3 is TGTGCCAGCAGCGTCCGGGACCCAGCCTACGAGCAGTACTTC.

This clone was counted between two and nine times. CDR3 DNA: TGTGCCAGCAGCCAAGTCGAGCGGGCCCGCACAGATACGCAGTATTTT. This codes for CASSQVERARTDTQYF. The chain recombines TRBV21-1 with TRBJ2-3; the table's D gene call, TRBD2, was not cross checked with the DNA. TRBV21-1 counts as a pseudogene. This CDR3 region has 16 residues.

CDR3: CASSYLGPINQPQHF. The CDR3 bases are TGTGCCAGCAGTTACTTGGGACCGATCAATCAGCCCCAGCATTTT. The gene calls are TRBV6-6 and TRBJ1-5; tentatively, D is TRBD1 (5 bases). This CDR3 comprises 15 residues. V was trimmed by 1 base and J by 3 bases, leaving 10 bases between them. Germline V gene sequence: CDR1 MNHNY, CDR2 SVGAGI (reference sequence).

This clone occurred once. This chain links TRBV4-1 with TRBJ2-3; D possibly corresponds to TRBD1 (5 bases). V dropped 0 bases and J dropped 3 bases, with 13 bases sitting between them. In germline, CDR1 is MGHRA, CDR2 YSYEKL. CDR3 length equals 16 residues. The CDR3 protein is CASSQDKGHGTDTQYF. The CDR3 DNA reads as TGCGCCAGCAGCCAAGATAAGGGGCACGGGACAGATACGCAGTATTTT.

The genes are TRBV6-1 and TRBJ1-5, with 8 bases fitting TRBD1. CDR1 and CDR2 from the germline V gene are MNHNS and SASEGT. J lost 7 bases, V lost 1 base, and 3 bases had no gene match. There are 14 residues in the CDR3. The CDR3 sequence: CASSEGPGGQPQHF. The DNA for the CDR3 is TGTGCCAGCAGTGAAGGCCCAGGGGGCCAGCCCCAGCATTTT.

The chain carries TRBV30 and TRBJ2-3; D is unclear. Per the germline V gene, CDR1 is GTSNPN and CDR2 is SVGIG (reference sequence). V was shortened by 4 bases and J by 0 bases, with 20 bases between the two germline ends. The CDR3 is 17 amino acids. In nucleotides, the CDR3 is TGTGCCTGGATGTTGGGGTTGACGGCCACTAGCACAGATACGCAGTATTTT. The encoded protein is CAWMLGLTATSTDTQYF.

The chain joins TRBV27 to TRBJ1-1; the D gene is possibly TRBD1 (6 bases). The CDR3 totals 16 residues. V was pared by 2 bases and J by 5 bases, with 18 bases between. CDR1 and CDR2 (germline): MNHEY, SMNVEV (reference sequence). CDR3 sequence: CASSLITGKVVTEAFF. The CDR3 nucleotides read TGTGCCAGCAGTTTAATTACAGGGAAGGTGGTGACTGAAGCTTTCTTT.

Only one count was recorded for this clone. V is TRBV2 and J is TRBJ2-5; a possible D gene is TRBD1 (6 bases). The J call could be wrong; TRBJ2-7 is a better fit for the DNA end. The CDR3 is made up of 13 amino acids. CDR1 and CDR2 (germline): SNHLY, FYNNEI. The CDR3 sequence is CASRYREVYEQYF. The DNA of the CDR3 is TGTGCCAGCAGATACAGGGAAGTCTACGAGCAGTACTTC.

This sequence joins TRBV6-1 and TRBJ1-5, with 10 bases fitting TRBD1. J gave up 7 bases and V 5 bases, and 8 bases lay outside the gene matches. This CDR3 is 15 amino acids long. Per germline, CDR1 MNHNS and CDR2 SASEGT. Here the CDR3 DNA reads TGTGCCAGCAGTCACACCGGGACAGGGGACCAGCCCCAGCATTTT. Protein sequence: CASSHTGTGDQPQHF.

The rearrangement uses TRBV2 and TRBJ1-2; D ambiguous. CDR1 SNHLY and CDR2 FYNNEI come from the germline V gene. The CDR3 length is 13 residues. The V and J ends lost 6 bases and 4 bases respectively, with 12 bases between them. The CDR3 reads CASRAAPAYGYTF. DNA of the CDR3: TGTGCCAGCAGAGCGGCCCCCGCCTATGGCTACACCTTC.

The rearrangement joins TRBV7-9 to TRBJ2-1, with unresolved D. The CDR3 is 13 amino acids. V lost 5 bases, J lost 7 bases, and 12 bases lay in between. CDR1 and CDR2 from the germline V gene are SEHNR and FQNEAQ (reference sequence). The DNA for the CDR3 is TGTGCCAGCAGCGAAGAACTTGGTAATGAGCAGTTCTTC. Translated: CASSEELGNEQFF.

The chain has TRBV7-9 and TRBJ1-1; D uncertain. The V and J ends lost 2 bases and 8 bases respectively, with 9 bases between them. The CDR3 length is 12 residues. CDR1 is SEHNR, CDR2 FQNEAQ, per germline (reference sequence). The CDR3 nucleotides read TGTGCCAGCAGCTTATTATGGGCAGAAGCTTTCTTT. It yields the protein CASSLLWAEAFF.